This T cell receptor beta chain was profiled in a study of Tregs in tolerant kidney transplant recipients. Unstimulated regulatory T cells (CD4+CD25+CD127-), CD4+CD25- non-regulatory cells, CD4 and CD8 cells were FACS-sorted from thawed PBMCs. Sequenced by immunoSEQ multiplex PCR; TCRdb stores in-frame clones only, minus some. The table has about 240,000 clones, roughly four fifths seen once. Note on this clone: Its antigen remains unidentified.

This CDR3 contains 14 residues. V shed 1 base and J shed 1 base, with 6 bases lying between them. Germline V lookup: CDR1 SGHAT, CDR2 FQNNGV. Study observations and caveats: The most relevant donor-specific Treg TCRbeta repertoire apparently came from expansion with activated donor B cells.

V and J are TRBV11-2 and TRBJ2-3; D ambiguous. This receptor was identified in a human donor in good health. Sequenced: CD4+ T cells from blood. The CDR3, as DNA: TGTGCCAGCAGCTTAGGCGGCGGCACAGATACGCAGTATTTT. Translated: CASSLGGGTDTQYF.